These 32 T cell receptor beta chains originate from one sample sequenced in a study of neurological immune-mediated disorders. TCRdb re-analysed the 5' RACE reads in MiXCR, keeping a single row per CDR3 protein. The data contain fewer than 65,000 distinct CDR3 sequences, approximately 10% of them singletons. Sequenced input: PBMCs. Source of these receptors: a man between 65 and 80 years old with HTLV-1-associated myelopathy (HAM/TSP).

Many counts were recorded for this clonotype. The rearrangement uses TRBV5-5 and TRBJ1-1; possible D gene TRBD1, 5 bases. With 2 bases removed from V and 2 bases from J, the gap between germline ends came to 25 bases. The CDR3 is 19 residues long. CDR1 and CDR2 from the germline V gene are SGHKS and YYEKEE (reference sequence). In nucleotides, the CDR3 is TGTGCCAGCAGCTTTGGCGGCCGGGGGGTGCGTAGAGTCAACACTGAAGCTTTCTTT. It codes for CASSFGGRGVRRVNTEAFF.

This clonotype was found many times. CDR3: CASSVTGTTGELFF. In DNA, the CDR3 is TGTGCCAGCAGCGTCACAGGGACCACCGGGGAGCTGTTTTTT. The chain joins TRBV9 to TRBJ2-2; D may be TRBD1 (6 bases). Germline-derived CDR1 and CDR2 are SGDLS and YYNGEE. CDR3 length: 14 amino acids. V was pared by 2 bases and J by 4 bases, with 9 bases between. Full variable domain (outside the CDR3, taken from reference TRBV9 and TRBJ2-2): DSGVTQTPKHLITATGQRVTLRCSPRSGDLSVYWYQQSLDQGLQFLIQYYNGEERAKGNILERFSAQQFPDLHSELNLSSLELGDSALYFCASSVTGTTGELFFGEGSRLTVL.

The chain employs TRBV7-9 and TRBJ2-5; D unresolved. The germline V gene has CDR1 SEHNR and CDR2 FQNEAQ (reference sequence). V was clipped by 5 bases and J by 5 bases, with 15 bases between them. CDR3 length: 14 residues. The CDR3 DNA reads as TGTGCCAGCAGCCCCCCGAGAATGGTCGAGACCCAGTACTTC. Translated: CASSPPRMVETQYF.

This clonotype was picked up many times. This chain links TRBV20-1 with TRBJ2-7; D unclear. Germline V gene data show CDR1 as DFQATT and CDR2 as SNEGSKA (reference sequence). The V end lost 6 bases, the J end lost 2 bases, and 17 bases lay between the germline ends. The CDR3 loop spans 14 amino acids. CDR3: CSATPKLPAYEQYF. The DNA of the CDR3 is TGCAGTGCAACACCCAAATTACCCGCCTACGAGCAGTACTTC.

The chain is built from TRBV28 and TRBJ1-2, with 7 nucleotides matching TRBD1. Per the germline V gene, CDR1 is MDHEN and CDR2 is SYDVKM. Trimming took 7 bases from V and 10 from J; bases not matched to a gene: 15. CDR3 length equals 14 residues. CDR3 sequence: CASNRAGTADDYTF. Here the CDR3 DNA reads TGTGCCAGCAACCGCGCCGGGACAGCCGATGACTACACCTTC.

In this sample, this clonotype turned up many times. In DNA form, the CDR3 reads TGTGCCAGCAGCCCCAGCGGGCCACCTTTACAAGAGACCCAGTACTTC. Translation: CASSPSGPPLQETQYF. The chain couples TRBV7-2 to TRBJ2-5; perhaps TRBD2 as D (6 bases). In germline, CDR1 is SGHTA, CDR2 FQGNSA. The length of the CDR3 is 16 residues. V dropped 5 bases and J dropped 2 bases, with 18 bases sitting between them.

This clonotype was seen ten or more times. This sequence joins TRBV12-5 and TRBJ2-5; D uncertain. With 5 bases removed from V and 3 bases from J, the gap between germline ends came to 10 bases. This CDR3 contains 13 residues. Germline V gene data show CDR1 as LGHNT and CDR2 as FRNRAP. Written as DNA, the CDR3 is TGTGCTAGTGGTCATACAGAAGAAGAGACCCAGTACTTC. Translated: CASGHTEEETQYF. Full variable domain (outside the CDR3, taken from reference TRBV12-5 and TRBJ2-5): DARVTQTPRHKVTEMGQEVTMRCQPILGHNTVFWYRQTMMQGLELLAYFRNRAPLDDSGMPKDRFSAEMPDATLATLKIQPSEPRDSAVYFCASGHTEEETQYFGPGTRLLVL.

The J gene is TRBJ1-5, the V gene TRBV19, with D tentatively TRBD1 (6 bases). CDR1 and CDR2 from the germline V gene are LNHDA and SQIVND (reference sequence). Between the trimmed V and J ends, which lost 7 bases and 2 bases, there was a span of 9 bases. The CDR3 has 13 residues. The CDR3 bases are TGTGCCAGTACAGGGGAGGGCAATCAGCCCCAGCATTTT. Amino acid sequence: CASTGEGNQPQHF. The full variable domain, rest sourced from reference TRBV19 and TRBJ1-5, is DGGITQSPKYLFRKEGQNVTLSCEQNLNHDAMYWYRQDPGQGLRLIYYSQIVNDFQKGDIAEGYSVSREKKESFPLTVTSAQKNPTAFYLCASTGEGNQPQHFGDGTRLSIL.

Many counts were recorded for this clonotype. The chain recombines TRBV14 with TRBJ2-7; D gene uncertain. Trimming stripped 4 bases from V and 7 bases from J, with 17 bases between. The germline CDR1 and CDR2 sequences are SGHDN and FVKESK. CDR3 size: 14 residues. CDR3 DNA: TGTGCCAGCAGCCCATTCGCCGTTCCGGAAGAGCAGTACTTC. Translating it yields CASSPFAVPEEQYF. The whole variable domain, filled in from reference TRBV14 and TRBJ2-7, reads EAGVTQFPSHSVIEKGQTVTLRCDPISGHDNLYWYRRVMGKEIKFLLHFVKESKQDESGMPNNRFLAERTGGTYSTLKVQPAELEDSGVYFCASSPFAVPEEQYFGPGTRLTVT.

This clonotype has a count of ten or more. This chain uses TRBV4-3 with TRBJ2-7; D gene ambiguous. Trimming took 0 bases from V and 3 from J, leaving 9 bases between them. The CDR3 has 14 residues. Per germline, CDR1 LGHNA and CDR2 YSLEER. The CDR3 DNA reads as TGCGCCAGCAGCCAAGATAGGGCAGGCTACGAGCAGTACTTC. Amino acids: CASSQDRAGYEQYF.

This clonotype occurred many times. This chain joins TRBV7-6 and TRBJ1-1, with 8 bases that match TRBD1. Germline V gene lookup returns CDR1 SGHVS and CDR2 FNYEAQ. The CDR3 extends over 18 amino acids. J lost 2 bases, V lost 5 bases, and 16 bases had no gene match. CDR3 in DNA: TGTGCCAGCAGCACCCACGGGACAGGACAGTGGGGAAACACTGAAGCTTTCTTT. This sequence encodes CASSTHGTGQWGNTEAFF.

This clonotype was recorded many times. V and J are TRBV20-1 and TRBJ1-6, with unresolved D. The CDR3 runs to 14 residues. The germline V gene has CDR1 DFQATT and CDR2 SNEGSKA (reference sequence). Trimming pared 5 bases from V and 7 bases from J, leaving 15 bases between. Here the CDR3 DNA reads TGCAGTGCTCTCTATCGGACGCGGAATTCACCCCTCCACTTT. This translates into CSALYRTRNSPLHF.

The table lists this clonotype with many counts. The V call is TRBV28, the J call TRBJ1-1; TRBD1 aligns across 7 bases. The ends lost 10 bases at V and 2 bases at J; junction bases unmatched: 10. This CDR3 contains 14 residues. Germline CDR1 MDHEN, CDR2 SYDVKM. The CDR3 nucleotides are TGTGCCACCCACAGGGGAATAAAAAACACTGAAGCTTTCTTT. This encodes CATHRGIKNTEAFF.

This clonotype has at least ten counts. The gene calls are TRBV6-2 or TRBV6-3 and TRBJ1-5, with 7 bases lining up with TRBD1. Trimming cost V 8 bases and J 5 bases; bases outside gene matches: 9. Germline CDR1 MNHEY, CDR2 SVGEGT. This CDR3 has 14 amino acids. CDR3 bases: TGTGCCAGCTCGACCGGGACAGAGTATCAGCCCCAGCATTTT. Protein product: CASSTGTEYQPQHF.

Points on this clonotype: Germline is not matched at one junction end, which may reflect a read error. This chain connects TRBV12-3 or TRBV12-4 to TRBJ1-5; D call uncertain. The CDR3 sequence is 15 residues long. The CDR3 DNA follows: TGTGCCAGCCCCTGGGAACAGCTATTAAATCAGCGCCAGCATTTT. It yields the protein CASPWEQLLNQRQHF.

Ten or more counts support this clonotype. This chain uses TRBV28 with TRBJ2-7; 7 bases are shared with TRBD2. Germline-derived CDR1 and CDR2 are MDHEN and SYDVKM. The CDR3 is 13 residues long. V was clipped by 7 bases and J by 2 bases; unmatched bases: 5. The chain's CDR3 is CASKVSGTYEQYF. CDR3 nucleotide sequence: TGTGCCAGCAAAGTCAGCGGGACCTACGAGCAGTACTTC.

This clonotype was seen repeatedly, ten times or more. The chain links TRBV20-1 to TRBJ1-5; D is perhaps TRBD1 (6 bases). Trimming took 0 bases from V and 7 from J, leaving 19 bases between them. The CDR3 extends over 16 amino acids. CDR1 and CDR2 from the germline V gene are DFQATT and SNEGSKA (reference sequence). The CDR3 is CSARDRLGGRNQPQHF. The CDR3 bases are TGCAGTGCTAGAGATCGATTGGGGGGGCGAAACCAGCCCCAGCATTTT.

This clonotype was seen at least ten times. The genes are TRBV5-1 and TRBJ2-7, with TRBD2 matching over 8 bases. The germline V gene encodes CDR1 SGHRS and CDR2 YFSETQ. The length of the CDR3 is 14 residues. The V and J ends lost 7 bases and 3 bases, in that order; junction bases with no gene match: 9. For the CDR3, the DNA is TGCGCCAGCCGAACCCTCAGCGGGAGCTACGAGCAGTACTTC. As protein: CASRTLSGSYEQYF.

In its sample, this clonotype was seen a few times. The rearrangement uses TRBV19 and TRBJ2-5; D call uncertain. The V end was cut by 8 bases, the J end by 4 bases, with 8 bases between. The CDR3 covers 11 residues. Looked up from germline, CDR1 is LNHDA and CDR2 is SQIVND (reference sequence). In DNA, the CDR3 is TGTGCCAGTGGGATTAGAGAGACCCAGTACTTC. It specifies CASGIRETQYF.

This clonotype came up many times. The chain has TRBV7-8 and TRBJ2-2; a weak D match, TRBD1 (5 bases). The germline V gene has CDR1 SGHVS and CDR2 FQNEAQ. The V end lost 6 bases, the J end lost 1 base, and 12 bases lay between the germline ends. CDR3 length: 15 residues. DNA for the CDR3: TGTGCCAGCAGATGGGGAACAGGGAACACCGGGGAGCTGTTTTTT. Encoded protein: CASRWGTGNTGELFF. The full variable domain, in which reference TRBV7-8 and TRBJ2-2 provide the parts outside the CDR3, is GAGVSQSPRYKVAKRGQDVALRCDPISGHVSLFWYQQALGQGPEFLTYFQNEAQLDKSGLPSDRFFAERPEGSVSTLKIQRTQQEDSAVYLCASRWGTGNTGELFFGEGSRLTVL.

This clonotype was found many times. V and J are TRBV9 and TRBJ2-3; weak D call: TRBD2 (6 bases). Germline V gene lookup returns CDR1 SGDLS and CDR2 YYNGEE. The CDR3 runs to 16 residues. V lost 1 base and J lost 5, with 17 bases in between. The DNA of the CDR3 is TGTGCCAGCAGCGTATTCGGAGAGTCGCGGGGAGATACGCAGTATTTT. Encoded protein: CASSVFGESRGDTQYF.

This clonotype was recorded at least ten times. The V and J genes are TRBV6-5 and TRBJ2-7; 11 bases are shared with TRBD2. Germline lookup yields CDR1 MNHEY and CDR2 SVGAGI. There are 12 residues in the CDR3. With V trimmed by 6 bases and J by 7 bases, 2 bases remained unmatched. The CDR3 coding sequence is TGTGCCAGCAGCGGGACTAGCGGAGAGCAGTACTTC. Translating it yields CASSGTSGEQYF.

This clonotype was seen many times. This chain connects TRBV5-1 to TRBJ2-3; D uncertain. This CDR3 is 14 amino acids long. V lost 4 bases, J lost 1 base, and 10 bases lay in between. CDR1 SGHRS and CDR2 YFSETQ come from the germline V gene. The CDR3 is CASSPRSGTDTQYF. The DNA for the CDR3 is TGCGCCAGCAGCCCGCGCTCCGGCACAGATACGCAGTATTTT.

With regard to this clonotype: This could be a read error, since a much larger clone is one nucleotide away. The chain carries TRBV7-2 and TRBJ1-5; D gene unclear. CDR1 and CDR2 from the germline V gene are SGHTA and FQGNSA. There are 14 residues in the CDR3. The CDR3: CANSLVYTYQPQHF. CDR3 nucleotides: TGTGCCAACAGCTTAGTATACACTTATCAGCCCCAGCATTTT.

This clonotype showed up many times. V gene TRBV12-3 or TRBV12-4 combines with J gene TRBJ1-6, with no clear D. Trimming removed 4 bases from V and 0 bases from J, with 4 bases in between. The CDR3 runs 14 residues. The CDR3 DNA sequence: TGTGCCAGCAGTTCCGACTCCTATAATTCACCCCTCCACTTT. It specifies CASSSDSYNSPLHF.

This chain connects TRBV20-1 to TRBJ2-3; D remains ambiguous. Deletions cut 4 bases from V and 1 base from J, with 9 bases between. The CDR3 length is 13 residues. Looked up from germline, CDR1 is DFQATT and CDR2 is SNEGSKA (reference sequence). CDR3 sequence (DNA): TGCAGTGCTATAGCCTCTGGCACAGATACGCAGTATTTT. It yields the protein CSAIASGTDTQYF.

The table lists this clonotype with many counts. The CDR3 DNA is TGTGCCAGCAGAGGGAACAGGGAGGCGAACACTGAAGCTTTCTTT. It specifies CASRGNREANTEAFF. This sequence joins TRBV21-1 and TRBJ1-1; the D call of TRBD1 is as the table states it, not checked on the DNA. TRBV21-1 is designated a pseudogene. The CDR3 loop spans 15 amino acids.

This clonotype was seen many times. The chain joins TRBV20-1 to TRBJ1-5; D is unclear. The CDR3 sequence is 14 residues long. Per the germline V gene, CDR1 is DFQATT and CDR2 is SNEGSKA (reference sequence). V was shortened by 4 bases and J by 5 bases, with 15 bases between the two germline ends. The CDR3 is CSAIPSELHQPQHF. Here the CDR3 DNA reads TGCAGTGCTATCCCGTCGGAACTCCATCAGCCCCAGCATTTT.

This clonotype was counted ten times or more. V gene TRBV6-5 combines with J gene TRBJ2-1; D unresolved. V was cut by 6 bases and J by 0 bases, with 12 bases left in between. The CDR3 spans 15 residues. The germline V gene has CDR1 MNHEY and CDR2 SVGAGI. Here the CDR3 reads CASRHPDSSYNEQFF. The CDR3 nucleotides read TGTGCCAGCAGACACCCGGATAGCTCCTACAATGAGCAGTTCTTC.

This clonotype has ten or more counts. The J gene is TRBJ2-1, the V gene TRBV7-2, with 10 bases that match TRBD1. Trimming at V came to 5 bases and at J to 5 bases, leaving 18 bases not matched to a gene. The CDR3 has 19 residues. Per germline, CDR1 SGHTA and CDR2 FQGNSA. CDR3 residues: CASSTRQGAFRVGDNEQFF. Here the CDR3 DNA reads TGTGCCAGCAGCACCCGACAGGGGGCCTTCAGAGTAGGGGACAATGAGCAGTTCTTC. The whole variable domain, filled in from reference TRBV7-2 and TRBJ2-1, reads GAGVSQSPSNKVTEKGKDVELRCDPISGHTALYWYRQSLGQGLEFLIYFQGNSAPDKSGLPSDRFSAERTGGSVSTLTIQRTQQEDSAVYLCASSTRQGAFRVGDNEQFFGPGTRLTVL.

This clonotype was seen many times. The chain couples TRBV12-3 or TRBV12-4 to TRBJ2-1, with D perhaps TRBD2 (5 bases). V lost 5 bases to trimming and J lost 3 bases, with 11 bases between them. There are 14 residues in the CDR3. CDR3: CASSTRRVYNEQFF. The CDR3, as DNA: TGTGCCAGCAGTACCCGGCGGGTCTACAATGAGCAGTTCTTC.

The table lists this clonotype with many counts. J is TRBJ2-7 and V is TRBV29-1, with 9 bases matching TRBD1. The CDR3 is made up of 17 amino acids. Germline CDR1 and CDR2: SQVTM and ANQGSEA. The junction had 15 bases not matched to a gene; V was cut back by 5 bases and J by 1 base. CDR3 residues: CSVLPGRGTGNSYEQYF. CDR3 coding DNA: TGCAGCGTTCTCCCAGGTCGGGGGACAGGGAATTCCTACGAGCAGTACTTC.